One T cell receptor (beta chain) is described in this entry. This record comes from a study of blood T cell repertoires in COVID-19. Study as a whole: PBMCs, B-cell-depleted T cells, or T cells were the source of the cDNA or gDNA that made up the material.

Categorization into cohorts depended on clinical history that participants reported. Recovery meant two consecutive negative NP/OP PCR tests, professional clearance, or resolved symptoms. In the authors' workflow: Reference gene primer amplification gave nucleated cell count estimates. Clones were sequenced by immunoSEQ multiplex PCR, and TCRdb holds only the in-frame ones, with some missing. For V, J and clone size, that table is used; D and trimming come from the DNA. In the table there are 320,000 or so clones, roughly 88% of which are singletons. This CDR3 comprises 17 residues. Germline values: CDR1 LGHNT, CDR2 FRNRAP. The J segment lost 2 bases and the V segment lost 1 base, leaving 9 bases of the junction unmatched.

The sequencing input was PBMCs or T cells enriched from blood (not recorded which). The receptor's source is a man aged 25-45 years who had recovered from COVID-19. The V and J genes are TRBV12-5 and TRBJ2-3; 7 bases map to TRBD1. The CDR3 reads CASGLGGTAGNTDTQYF. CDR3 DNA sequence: TGTGCTAGTGGTTTGGGGGGGACAGCCGGCAACACAGATACGCAGTATTTT.